This T cell receptor (beta chain) was retrieved from a study of blood T cells in healthy people across ages. The CDR3 is 17 residues long. From germline, CDR1 is MGHRA and CDR2 YSYEKL. V dropped 3 bases and J dropped 5; count of bases not matched to a gene: 8. Donors were healthy Caucasian individuals from Russia aged roughly 6 to 95. Through a sample-barcoded 5' primer and a J-beta primer mix, a second PCR was run for roughly 6 to 11 cycles. One entry per CDR3 protein, called by TCRdb with MiXCR from the 5' RACE reads. The repertoire consists of more than 1,400,000 distinct CDR3 sequences, with roughly 45% occurring once and the leading ten covering 6.5% to 10%.

The TCR comes from a woman aged 18 to 35 in good health. The sequenced sample consisted of blood. This rearrangement joins TRBV4-1 to TRBJ2-3, with 13 bases aligning to TRBD2. The CDR3 spells CASSQGLLAGGQDTQYF. CDR3 in DNA: TGCGCCAGCAGCCAGGGCTTACTAGCGGGGGGGCAAGATACGCAGTATTTT.